The text below deals with one TCR beta chain. Its specificity is not known. Germline trimming cut 2 bases from V and 2 bases from J; bases unmatched to any gene: 6. Germline V lookup: CDR1 LNHDA, CDR2 SQIVND (reference sequence). The CDR3 loop spans 17 amino acids. The entry originates in a study of T cell responses to AZD1222 COVID-19 vaccine. General study results and limits: Baseline serostatus was positive in only a handful of AZD1222 recipients.

Whether given at about 4 or about 12 weeks, second doses were pooled. Some clones are missing from TCRdb's copy, which holds only in-frame ones; the method was immunoSEQ multiplex PCR. The sample has roughly 150,000 clones, roughly 87% seen once. The chain uses TRBV19 and TRBJ2-7, with 13 positions matching TRBD2. This TCR came from an adult who received the AZD1222 COVID-19 vaccine. The sequenced sample was peripheral blood, obtained 28 days after the second AZD1222 dose. The CDR3, as DNA: TGTGCCAGTAGTATAAAGGGACTAGCGGGACGAACCTACGAGCAGTACTTC. Its protein product is CASSIKGLAGRTYEQYF.